Below are 2 T cell receptor beta chains sequenced from a single sample in a study of blood T cell repertoires in COVID-19. The method was immunoSEQ multiplex PCR; TCRdb's version includes in-frame clones alone and lacks a portion of them. The repertoire holds 250,000 to 300,000 clones, with approximately 84% as singletons. Sequencing used PBMCs or T cells enriched from blood (not recorded which). Every receptor here comes from a woman aged 45 to 65 who had been exposed to COVID-19.

The chain links TRBV15 to TRBJ2-7, with a weak D call TRBD2 (5 bases). The CDR3 is 17 residues long. The germline CDR1 and CDR2 sequences are LNHNV and YYDKDF (reference sequence). Trimming cost V 1 base and J 1 base, with 17 bases left between them. The CDR3 loop reads CATSRVSFGRRSYEQYF. The CDR3 coding sequence is TGTGCCACCAGCAGAGTTTCATTTGGACGGAGGTCCTACGAGCAGTACTTC.

This sequence joins TRBV6-5 and TRBJ1-1; no clear D gene. Germline V lookup: CDR1 MNHEY, CDR2 SVGAGI. The CDR3 extends over 15 amino acids. V gave up 4 bases and J gave up 3 bases, with 15 bases separating them. CDR3 loop: CASSSPRAGYTEAFF. Here the CDR3 DNA reads TGTGCCAGCAGTTCTCCCCGAGCGGGGTACACTGAAGCTTTCTTT.